The rows below give T cell receptor beta chains drawn from one sample of a study of blood T cells in healthy people across ages. TCRdb redid the calling of the 5' RACE reads with MiXCR, one entry per CDR3 protein. Of about 600,000 distinct CDR3 sequences listed, roughly 48% are singletons. Sequenced sample: blood. These receptors were obtained from an elderly man in good health. Both conserved end residues are part of each CDR3. A D gene is named only where the DNA matches it firmly. Where a row states a size, it is once, few, many or the class of an expanded clone; other rows omit it.

>TRBJ2-1|.|.|TRBV3-1|12
CASSATDTRPFF
TGTGCCAGCAGCGCCACGGACACCCGGCCGTTCTTC
>TRBJ2-7|.|.|TRBV28|16
CASGFSGALFSYEQYF
TGTGCCAGCGGTTTCTCCGGGGCCCTCTTCTCCTACGAGCAGTACTTC
>TRBJ2-7|.|TRBD1|TRBV6-2/TRBV6-3|15
CASSRDREGTYEQYF
TGTGCCAGCAGTCGGGACAGGGAAGGGACCTACGAGCAGTACTTC
>TRBJ2-2|few|.|TRBV7-9|14
CASSPGTNTGELFF
TGTGCCAGCAGTCCCGGGACCAACACCGGGGAGCTGTTTTTT
>TRBJ2-1|once|.|TRBV7-9|14
CASSLGYSYNEQFF
TGTGCCAGCAGCCTGGGGTACTCCTACAATGAGCAGTTCTTC
>TRBJ1-5|.|.|TRBV2|15
CASSELGPNNQPQHF
TGTGCCAGCAGTGAACTGGGACCCAACAATCAGCCCCAGCATTTT
>TRBJ2-7|.|.|TRBV20-1|15
CSATAGQSNIYEQYF
TGCAGTGCTACAGCGGGCCAAAGTAACATTTACGAGCAGTACTTC
>TRBJ1-1|.|TRBD1|TRBV20-1|12
CSLGIPGQPAFF
TGCAGTTTGGGTATCCCGGGACAGCCTGCTTTCTTT
>TRBJ1-2|.|.|TRBV7-7|15
CASRPGTAGGGGYTF
TGTGCTAGCAGACCTGGGACGGCCGGGGGCGGTGGCTACACCTTC
>TRBJ1-4|.|.|TRBV5-1|12
CASSLDSEKLFF
TGCGCCAGCAGCTTGGACAGCGAAAAACTGTTTTTT
>TRBJ2-1|.|TRBD2|TRBV2|14
CATKGGSTYNEQFF
TGTGCCACAAAGGGCGGGAGCACCTACAATGAGCAGTTCTTC
>TRBJ2-5|.|TRBD2|TRBV20-1|14
CSAHRSSGGLSQYF
TGCAGTGCTCACCGAAGTAGCGGGGGGTTGTCCCAGTACTTC
>TRBJ2-7|.|.|TRBV20-1|13
CSARDRIADEQYF
TGCAGTGCTAGAGATCGAATCGCTGACGAGCAGTACTTC
>TRBJ2-2|.|.|TRBV5-1|16
CASRRNTGTNTGELFF
TGCGCCAGCAGACGAAACACCGGGACGAACACCGGGGAGCTATTTTTT
>TRBJ2-1|.|TRBD2|TRBV6-2/TRBV6-3|14
CASNPSGSVNEQFF
TGTGCCAGCAACCCTAGCGGGAGTGTAAATGAGCAGTTCTTC
>TRBJ1-1|.|.|TRBV15|15
CATSPMTLKDTEAFF
TGTGCCACCAGTCCGATGACCCTTAAGGACACTGAAGCTTTCTTT
>TRBJ2-5|.|TRBD2|TRBV7-2|16
CASSPSSGRSQETQYF
TGTGCCAGCAGCCCCTCCAGCGGGAGGAGCCAAGAGACCCAGTACTTC
>TRBJ2-1|.|.|TRBV15|16
CATSRDRGGTNNEQFF
TGTGCCACCAGCAGAGATCGAGGGGGGACTAACAATGAGCAGTTCTTC
>TRBJ2-6|.|.|TRBV6-2/TRBV6-3|17
CASGYSGSNSGANVLTF
TGTGCCAGCGGGTACTCGGGGTCCAACTCTGGGGCCAACGTCCTGACTTTC
>TRBJ2-5|few|.|TRBV11-2|14
CASSLGSGQETQYF
TGTGCCAGCAGCTTAGGATCAGGTCAAGAGACCCAGTACTTC
>TRBJ1-2|.|.|TRBV4-2|13
CASSQAQVDGYTF
TGTGCCAGCAGCCAAGCGCAGGTCGATGGCTACACCTTC
>TRBJ2-1|few|.|TRBV3-1|11
CASSQGRPQFF
TGTGCCAGCAGCCAGGGACGACCGCAGTTCTTC
>TRBJ2-7|.|TRBD2|TRBV6-5|14
CASSYSGGFNEQYF
TGTGCCAGCAGTTACTCGGGGGGGTTTAACGAGCAGTACTTC
>TRBJ2-7|.|.|TRBV3-1|13
CASSQVETYEQYF
TGTGCCAGCAGCCAAGTGGAGACTTACGAGCAGTACTTC
>TRBJ2-7|.|.|TRBV6-2/TRBV6-3|15
CASRHGGTEIYEQYF
TGTGCCAGCAGACATGGCGGGACAGAAATCTACGAGCAGTACTTC
>TRBJ2-1|.|.|TRBV20-1|13
CSARVQATDEQFF
TGCAGTGCTAGAGTACAGGCGACAGATGAGCAGTTCTTC
>TRBJ2-5|few|.|TRBV6-5|14
CASSYSIVAETQYF
TGTGCCAGCAGTTACTCGATAGTTGCGGAGACCCAGTACTTC
>TRBJ2-7|.|TRBD2|TRBV11-2|20
CASSLDLGPQTSGFSYEQYF
TGTGCCAGCAGCTTAGATCTCGGTCCCCAGACTAGCGGGTTTTCCTACGAGCAGTACTTC
>TRBJ2-3|.|.|TRBV15|18
CATSRDLRAGRSTDTQYF
TGTGCCACCAGCAGAGATCTAAGGGCAGGCCGTAGCACAGATACGCAGTATTTT
>TRBJ2-7|few|.|TRBV6-5|14
CASWLGVGATEQYF
TGTGCCAGCTGGTTAGGGGTCGGAGCCACTGAGCAGTACTTC
>TRBJ2-5|.|.|TRBV6-5|17
CASSYHGTATGGETQYF
TGTGCCAGCAGTTACCACGGGACAGCCACGGGGGGGGAGACCCAGTACTTC